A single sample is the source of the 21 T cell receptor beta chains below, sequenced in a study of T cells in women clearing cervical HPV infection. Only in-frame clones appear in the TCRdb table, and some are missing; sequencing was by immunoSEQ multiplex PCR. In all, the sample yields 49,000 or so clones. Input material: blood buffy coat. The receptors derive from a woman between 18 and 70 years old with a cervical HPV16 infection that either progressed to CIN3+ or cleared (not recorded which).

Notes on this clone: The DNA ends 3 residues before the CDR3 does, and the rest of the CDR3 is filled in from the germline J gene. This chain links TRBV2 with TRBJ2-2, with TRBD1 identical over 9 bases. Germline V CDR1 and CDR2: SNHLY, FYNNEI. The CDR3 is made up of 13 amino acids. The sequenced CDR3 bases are TGTGCCAGCGCGGGACAGGGAGGTTCACCG. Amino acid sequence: CASAGQGGSP. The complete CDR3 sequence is CASAGQGGSPLFF.

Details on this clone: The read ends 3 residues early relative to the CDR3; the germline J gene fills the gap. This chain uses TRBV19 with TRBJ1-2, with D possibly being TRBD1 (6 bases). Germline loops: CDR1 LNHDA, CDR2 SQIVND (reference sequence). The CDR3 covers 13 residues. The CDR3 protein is CASQTGFLGTYTF. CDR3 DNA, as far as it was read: TGTGCCAGTCAAACAGGGTTTCTAGGCACC.

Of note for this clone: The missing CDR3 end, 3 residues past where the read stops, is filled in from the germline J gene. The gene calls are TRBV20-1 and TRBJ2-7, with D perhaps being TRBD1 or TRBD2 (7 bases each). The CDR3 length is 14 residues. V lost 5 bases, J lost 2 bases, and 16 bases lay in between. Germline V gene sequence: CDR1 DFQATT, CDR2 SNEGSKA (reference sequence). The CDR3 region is CSAYEQGRAYEQYF. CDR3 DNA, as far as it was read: TGCAGTGCTTATGAACAGGGGAGGGCCTACGAG.

Incomplete CDR3 DNA: TGTGCCAGCAGCTTAGGTCACTCCGGTGACAATGAG. It codes for CASSLGHSGDNE. The full CDR3 reads CASSLGHSGDNEQFF. This rearrangement joins TRBV7-3 to TRBJ2-1; D remains unclear. The read ends 3 residues before the CDR3 terminus; that terminus is restored from the germline J gene. V shed 2 bases and J shed 5 bases, with 13 bases lying between them. From germline, CDR1 is SGHTA and CDR2 FQGTGA. This CDR3 spans 15 amino acids. The whole variable domain, remainder taken from reference TRBV7-3 and TRBJ2-1, is GAGVSQTPSNKVTEKGKYVELRCDPISGHTALYWYRQSLGQGPEFLIYFQGTGAADDSGLPNDRFFAVRPEGSVSTLKIQRTERGDSAVYLCASSLGHSGDNEQFFGPGTRLTVL.

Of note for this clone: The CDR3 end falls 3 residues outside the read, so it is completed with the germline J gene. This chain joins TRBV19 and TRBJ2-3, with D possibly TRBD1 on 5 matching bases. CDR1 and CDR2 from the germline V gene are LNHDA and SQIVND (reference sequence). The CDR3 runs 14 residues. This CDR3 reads CASSSNSRVETQYF. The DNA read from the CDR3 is TGTGCCAGTAGTAGTAATTCCAGGGTGGAGACG. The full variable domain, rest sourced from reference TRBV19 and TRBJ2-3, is DGGITQSPKYLFRKEGQNVTLSCEQNLNHDAMYWYRQDPGQGLRLIYYSQIVNDFQKGDIAEGYSVSREKKESFPLTVTSAQKNPTAFYLCASSSNSRVETQYFGPGTRLTVL.

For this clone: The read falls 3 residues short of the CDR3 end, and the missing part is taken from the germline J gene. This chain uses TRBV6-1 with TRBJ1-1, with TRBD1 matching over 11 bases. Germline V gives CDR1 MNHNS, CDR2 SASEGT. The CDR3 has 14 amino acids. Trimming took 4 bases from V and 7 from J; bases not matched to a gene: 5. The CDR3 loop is CASSGDRGYSEAFF. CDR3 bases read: TGTGCCAGCAGTGGGGACAGGGGGTATAGTGAA.

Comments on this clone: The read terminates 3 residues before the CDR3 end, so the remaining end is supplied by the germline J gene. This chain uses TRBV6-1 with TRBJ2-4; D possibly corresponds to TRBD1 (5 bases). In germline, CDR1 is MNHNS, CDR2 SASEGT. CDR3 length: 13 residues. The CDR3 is CASSEEVVRGQYF. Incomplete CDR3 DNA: TGTGCCAGCAGTGAAGAGGTGGTAAGGGGT.

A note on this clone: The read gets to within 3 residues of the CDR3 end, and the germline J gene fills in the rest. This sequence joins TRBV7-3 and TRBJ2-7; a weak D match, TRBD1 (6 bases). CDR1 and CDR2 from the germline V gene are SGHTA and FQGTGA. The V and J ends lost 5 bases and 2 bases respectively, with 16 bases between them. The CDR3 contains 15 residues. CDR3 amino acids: CASSLGTGSPYEQYF. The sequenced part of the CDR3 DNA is TGTGCCAGCAGCCTAGGCACAGGGAGTCCCTACGAG.

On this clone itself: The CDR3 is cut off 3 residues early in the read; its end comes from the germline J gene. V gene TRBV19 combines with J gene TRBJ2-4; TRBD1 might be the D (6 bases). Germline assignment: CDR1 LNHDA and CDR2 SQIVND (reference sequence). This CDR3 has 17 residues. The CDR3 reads CASSIRPSQGANYGQYF. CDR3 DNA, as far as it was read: TGTGCCAGTAGTATACGTCCCTCACAGGGAGCTAACTATGGT.

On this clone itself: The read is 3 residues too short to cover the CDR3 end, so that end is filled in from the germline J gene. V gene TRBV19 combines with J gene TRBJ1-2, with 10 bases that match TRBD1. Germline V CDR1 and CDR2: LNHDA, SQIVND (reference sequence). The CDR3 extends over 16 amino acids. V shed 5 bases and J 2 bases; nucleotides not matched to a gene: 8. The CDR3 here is CASSGGTGALNYGYTF. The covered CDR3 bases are TGTGCCAGTAGTGGCGGGACAGGGGCCTTAAACTATGGC.

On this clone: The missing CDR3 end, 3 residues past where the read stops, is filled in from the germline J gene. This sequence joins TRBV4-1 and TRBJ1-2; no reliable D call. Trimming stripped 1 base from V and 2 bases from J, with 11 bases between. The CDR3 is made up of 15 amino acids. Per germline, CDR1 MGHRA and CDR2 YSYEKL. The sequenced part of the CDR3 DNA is TGCGCCAGCAGCCAAGCTTACAGACAAAACTATGGC. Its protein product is CASSQAYRQNYG. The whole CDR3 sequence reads CASSQAYRQNYGYTF.

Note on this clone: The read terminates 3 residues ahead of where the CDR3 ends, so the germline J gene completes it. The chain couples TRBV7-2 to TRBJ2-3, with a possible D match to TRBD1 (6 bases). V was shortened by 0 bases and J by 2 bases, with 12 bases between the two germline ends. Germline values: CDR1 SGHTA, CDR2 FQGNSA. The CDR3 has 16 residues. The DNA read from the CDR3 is TGTGCCAGCAGCTTAGCCACAGGGTCCCACACAGATACG. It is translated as CASSLATGSHTDT. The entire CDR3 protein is CASSLATGSHTDTQYF.

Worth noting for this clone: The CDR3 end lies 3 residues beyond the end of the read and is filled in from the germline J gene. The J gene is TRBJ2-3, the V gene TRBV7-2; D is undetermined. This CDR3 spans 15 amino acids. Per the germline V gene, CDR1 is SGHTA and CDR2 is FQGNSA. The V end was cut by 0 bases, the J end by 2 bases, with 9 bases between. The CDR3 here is CASSLALGYTDTQYF. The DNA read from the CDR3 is TGTGCCAGCAGCTTAGCGCTCGGGTACACAGATACG.

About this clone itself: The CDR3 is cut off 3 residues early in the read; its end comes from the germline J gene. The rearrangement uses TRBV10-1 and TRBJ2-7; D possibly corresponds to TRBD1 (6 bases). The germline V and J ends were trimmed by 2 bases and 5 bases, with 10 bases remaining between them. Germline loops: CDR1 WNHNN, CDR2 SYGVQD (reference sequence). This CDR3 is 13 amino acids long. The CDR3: CASSETGINEQYF. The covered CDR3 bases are TGCGCCAGCAGTGAGACAGGGATCAACGAG.

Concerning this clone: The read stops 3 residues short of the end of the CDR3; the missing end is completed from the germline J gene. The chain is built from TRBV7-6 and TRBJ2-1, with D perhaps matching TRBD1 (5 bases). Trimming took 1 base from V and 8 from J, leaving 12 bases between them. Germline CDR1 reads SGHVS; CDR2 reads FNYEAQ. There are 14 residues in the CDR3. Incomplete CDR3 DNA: TGTGCCAGCAGCTTAGTGTATGGGGCTGATGAG. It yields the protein CASSLVYGADE. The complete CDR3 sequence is CASSLVYGADEQFF.

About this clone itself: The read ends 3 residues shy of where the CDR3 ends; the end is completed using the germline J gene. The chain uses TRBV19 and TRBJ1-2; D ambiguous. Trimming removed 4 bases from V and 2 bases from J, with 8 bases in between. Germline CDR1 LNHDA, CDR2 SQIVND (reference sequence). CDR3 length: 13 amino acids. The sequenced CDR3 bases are TGTGCCAGTAGTACACAGCTCAACTATGGC. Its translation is CASSTQLNYG. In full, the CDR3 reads CASSTQLNYGYTF. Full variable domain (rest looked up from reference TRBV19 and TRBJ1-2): DGGITQSPKYLFRKEGQNVTLSCEQNLNHDAMYWYRQDPGQGLRLIYYSQIVNDFQKGDIAEGYSVSREKKESFPLTVTSAQKNPTAFYLCASSTQLNYGYTFGSGTRLTVV.

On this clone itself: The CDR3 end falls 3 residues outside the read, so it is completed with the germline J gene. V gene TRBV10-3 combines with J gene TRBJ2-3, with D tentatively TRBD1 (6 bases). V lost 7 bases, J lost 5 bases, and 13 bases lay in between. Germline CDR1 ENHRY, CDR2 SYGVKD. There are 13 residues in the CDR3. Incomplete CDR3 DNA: TGTGCCATCAACTCAGGGGCTGGAGATACG. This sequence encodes CAINSGAGDT. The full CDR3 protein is CAINSGAGDTQYF.

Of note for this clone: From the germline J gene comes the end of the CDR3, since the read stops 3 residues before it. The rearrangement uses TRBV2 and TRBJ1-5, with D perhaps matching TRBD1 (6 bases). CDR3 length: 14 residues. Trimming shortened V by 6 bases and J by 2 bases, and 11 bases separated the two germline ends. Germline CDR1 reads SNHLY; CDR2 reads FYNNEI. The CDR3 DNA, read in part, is TGTGCCAGCAGCGAGGGGGGGCGCAATCAGCCC. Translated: CASSEGGRNQP. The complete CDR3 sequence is CASSEGGRNQPQHF.

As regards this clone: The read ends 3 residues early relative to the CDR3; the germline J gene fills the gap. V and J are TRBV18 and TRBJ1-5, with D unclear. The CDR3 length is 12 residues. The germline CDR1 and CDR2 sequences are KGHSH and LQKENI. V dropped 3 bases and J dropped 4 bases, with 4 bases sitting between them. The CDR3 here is CASSPFNQPQHF. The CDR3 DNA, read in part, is TGTGCCAGCTCACCCTTTAATCAGCCC.

This chain's CDR3 is CASSGQGEAGELFF. The part of the CDR3 DNA that was read is TGTGCCAGCTCGGGACAGGGAGAAGCCGGGGAG. The chain employs TRBV11-2 and TRBJ2-2; 9 bases are a match to TRBD1. The CDR3 is cut off 3 residues early in the read; its end comes from the germline J gene. This CDR3 is built from 14 residues. The germline CDR1 and CDR2 sequences are SGHAT and FQNNGV. After removal of 8 bases from V and 6 bases from J, the junction contained 7 bases not matched to a gene.

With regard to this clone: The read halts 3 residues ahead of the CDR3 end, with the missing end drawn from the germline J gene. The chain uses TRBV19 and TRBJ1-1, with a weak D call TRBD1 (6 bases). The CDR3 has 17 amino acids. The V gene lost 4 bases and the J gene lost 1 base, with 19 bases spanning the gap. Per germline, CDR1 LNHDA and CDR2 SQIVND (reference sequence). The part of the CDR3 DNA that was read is TGTGCCAGTAGTACCAACCCCCTCTGGGGGCCGAACACTGAA. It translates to CASSTNPLWGPNTE. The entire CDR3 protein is CASSTNPLWGPNTEAFF.